The next 2 T cell receptor beta chains were all read from a single sample in a study of blood T cell repertoires in COVID-19. TCRdb keeps only in-frame clones here, not all; method: immunoSEQ multiplex PCR. The table includes tens of thousands of clones, 75% to 90% detected once. The source material was peripheral blood. These receptors were obtained from a woman aged 80 or older with COVID-19, enrolled during active disease.

The chain couples TRBV6-6 to TRBJ1-5; no firm D call. The CDR3 contains 14 residues. CDR1 and CDR2 (germline): MNHNY, SVGAGI (reference sequence). The V end was cut by 5 bases, the J end by 4 bases, with 12 bases between. CDR3 nucleotide sequence: TGTGCCAGCAGTGTGACGGGGAGGAATCAGCCCCAGCATTTT. Translation gives CASSVTGRNQPQHF.

This chain connects TRBV25-1 to TRBJ2-2; TRBD1 matches at 9 bases. Per the germline V gene, CDR1 is MGHDK and CDR2 is SYGVNS. The CDR3 runs to 16 residues. Losses at the gene ends were 3 bases for V and 0 bases for J; bases not matched to a gene: 2. The CDR3 DNA reads TGTGCCAGCAGTGATACAGGGGGCGCGAACACCGGGGAGCTGTTTTTT. Protein: CASSDTGGANTGELFF.